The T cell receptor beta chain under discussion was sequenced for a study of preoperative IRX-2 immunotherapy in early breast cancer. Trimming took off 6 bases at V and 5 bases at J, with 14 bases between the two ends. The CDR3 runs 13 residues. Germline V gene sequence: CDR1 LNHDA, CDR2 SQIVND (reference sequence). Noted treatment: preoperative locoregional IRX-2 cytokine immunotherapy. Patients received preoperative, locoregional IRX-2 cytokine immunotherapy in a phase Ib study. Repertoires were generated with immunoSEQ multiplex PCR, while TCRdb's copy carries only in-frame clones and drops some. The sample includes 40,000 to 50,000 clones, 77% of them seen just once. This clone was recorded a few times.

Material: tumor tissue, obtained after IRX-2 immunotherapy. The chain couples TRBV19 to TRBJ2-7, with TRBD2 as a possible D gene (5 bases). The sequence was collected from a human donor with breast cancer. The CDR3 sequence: CASSPGIVHEQYF. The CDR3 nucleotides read TGTGCCAGTAGCCCGGGGATTGTCCACGAGCAGTACTTC.